The clone carrying this T cell receptor (beta chain) was counted ten times or more. An end of the junction differs from the germline gene, which may be a read error. TCRdb used MiXCR to reprocess the 5' RACE reads, holding one entry per CDR3 protein. The repertoire holds some 100,000 distinct CDR3 sequences, with about 12% as singletons. The sample originates from a study of spatial heterogeneity in lung cancer. This CDR3 has 14 residues. Germline V CDR1 and CDR2: SSHAT, FNYEAQ (reference sequence). Time point defined: sample taken at primary tumor resection. This chain connects TRBV7-7 to TRBJ2-5; 8 positions agree with TRBD1. The sample was PBMCs, taken at surgery. This receptor was obtained from a male donor with early-stage non-small cell lung cancer. The CDR3 sequence: CASSFDRGSETQYF. DNA for the CDR3: TGTGCTAGCAGCTTCGACAGGGGAAGCGAGACCCAGTACTTC.